The next 13 T cell receptor beta chains were all read from a single sample in a study of cytomegalovirus exposure and HLA in healthy donors. Libraries were prepared by immunoSEQ multiplex PCR; TCRdb keeps only in-frame clonotypes and omits some of them. Counted here are roughly 140,000 clones, about 89% occurring once; the ten biggest clones make up 3.3%. Sequencing was performed on PBMCs. The receptors derive from a woman aged 18-29 years in good health and CMV-seropositive.

V and J are TRBV7-2 and TRBJ2-1; D is ambiguous. Germline V lookup: CDR1 SGHTA, CDR2 FQGNSA. The V gene lost 1 base and the J gene lost 5 bases, with 6 bases spanning the gap. The CDR3 runs to 13 residues. For the CDR3, the DNA is TGTGCCAGCAGCTTAGGAGCTAACAATGAGCAGTTCTTC. The encoded protein is CASSLGANNEQFF. Complete variable domain (other parts from reference TRBV7-2 and TRBJ2-1): GAGVSQSPSNKVTEKGKDVELRCDPISGHTALYWYRQSLGQGLEFLIYFQGNSAPDKSGLPSDRFSAERTGGSVSTLTIQRTQQEDSAVYLCASSLGANNEQFFGPGTRLTVL.

This clone was recorded once. The chain has TRBV5-6 and TRBJ2-5; 9 bases map to TRBD2. V gave up 2 bases and J gave up 4 bases; unmatched junction bases: 3. Germline lookup yields CDR1 SGHDT and CDR2 YYEEEE. There are 14 residues in the CDR3. CDR3 sequence (DNA): TGTGCCAGCAGCTTACCGGGACTAGCAGAGACCCAGTACTTC. Translation: CASSLPGLAETQYF.

The J gene is TRBJ2-1, the V gene TRBV9; maybe TRBD2 (6 bases). This CDR3 region has 15 residues. Germline lookup yields CDR1 SGDLS and CDR2 YYNGEE. V was trimmed by 0 bases and J by 3 bases, leaving 10 bases between them. The CDR3 region is CASSVGIADYNEQFF. The CDR3 DNA follows: TGTGCCAGCAGCGTAGGAATAGCGGACTACAATGAGCAGTTCTTC.

V usage is TRBV7-9 and J usage is TRBJ1-2; 12 positions match TRBD1. The CDR3 length is 15 residues. Germline V gives CDR1 SEHNR, CDR2 FQNEAQ (reference sequence). V gave up 6 bases and J gave up 8 bases; unmatched junction bases: 10. CDR3 sequence reads: CASRPSGTGGLGYTF. DNA for the CDR3: TGTGCCAGCAGACCCTCCGGGACAGGGGGCTTGGGCTACACCTTC.

The chain uses TRBV13 and TRBJ2-1; D not resolved. This CDR3 is 15 amino acids long. CDR1 is PRHDT and CDR2 is FYEKMQ in the germline V gene (reference sequence). V lost 4 bases and J lost 0, with 10 bases in between. CDR3: CASSSSMSSYNEQFF. The CDR3 DNA follows: TGTGCCAGCAGCTCCTCCATGAGCTCCTACAATGAGCAGTTCTTC.

This sequence joins TRBV18 and TRBJ2-2, with 11 nucleotides matching TRBD2. CDR1 and CDR2 (germline): KGHSH, LQKENI. Losses at the gene ends were 3 bases for V and 1 base for J; bases not matched to a gene: 4. The CDR3 length is 17 residues. Written as DNA, the CDR3 is TGTGCCAGCTCACCCGGGACTAGCGGCCTGAACACCGGGGAGCTGTTTTTT. It encodes CASSPGTSGLNTGELFF.

The chain carries TRBV5-1 and TRBJ2-4, with TRBD1 identical over 9 bases. V lost 4 bases to trimming and J lost 5 bases; unmatched junction nucleotides: 16. The CDR3 consists of 18 residues. Germline CDR1 and CDR2: SGHRS and YFSETQ. The CDR3 coding sequence is TGCGCCAGCAGCACCTACGGGACAGGGTTATCGGAAGAAAACATTCAGTACTTC. It specifies CASSTYGTGLSEENIQYF.

V gene TRBV19 combines with J gene TRBJ2-1; 8 bases fit TRBD2. CDR1 and CDR2 (germline): LNHDA, SQIVND (reference sequence). The CDR3 is 15 residues long. The junction had 8 bases not matched to a gene; V was cut back by 3 bases and J by 7 bases. In nucleotides, the CDR3 is TGTGCCAGTAGTATCGTCGCGACTAGCGTAAATGAGCAGTTCTTC. It encodes CASSIVATSVNEQFF.

The V and J genes are TRBV6-5 and TRBJ2-7, with TRBD2 identical over 9 bases. J was trimmed by 3 bases and V by 2 bases; bases with no gene match: 2. The CDR3 loop spans 14 amino acids. Germline CDR1 is MNHEY and CDR2 is SVGAGI. CDR3: CASSYLAGNYEQYF. CDR3 nucleotides: TGTGCCAGCAGTTACCTAGCGGGAAACTACGAGCAGTACTTC.

The chain joins TRBV7-8 to TRBJ1-5; D uncertain. This CDR3 comprises 11 residues. V was cut by 4 bases and J by 9 bases, with 7 bases left in between. CDR1 is SGHVS, CDR2 FQNEAQ, per germline. CDR3 residues: CASSSDWPQHF. The CDR3 nucleotides read TGTGCCAGCAGCTCAGATTGGCCCCAGCATTTT.

Points on this clone: Different DNA sequences within this sample yield the same CDR3. The chain has TRBV5-4 and TRBJ2-3; TRBD2 aligns across 12 bases. Trimming at V came to 0 bases and at J to 2 bases, leaving 1 base not matched to a gene. This CDR3 is 16 amino acids long. Per germline, CDR1 SGHNT and CDR2 YYREEE (reference sequence). The CDR3 DNA reads TGTGCCAGCAGCTTGGGACTAGCGGGGGACACAGATACGCAGTATTTT. It encodes CASSLGLAGDTDTQYF.

The chain combines TRBV7-3 with TRBJ2-7; 8 nucleotides match TRBD2. Germline assignment: CDR1 SGHTA and CDR2 FQGTGA. Trimming cost V 0 bases and J 4 bases; bases outside gene matches: 5. CDR3 length: 15 amino acids. CDR3 in amino acids: CASSLTGGALYEQYF. The CDR3 DNA follows: TGTGCCAGCAGCTTAACCGGGGGGGCCTTGTACGAGCAGTACTTC.

This chain uses TRBV5-4 with TRBJ1-1; possibly TRBD1 for D (5 bases). The length of the CDR3 is 14 residues. CDR1 SGHNT and CDR2 YYREEE come from the germline V gene (reference sequence). Trimming cost V 2 bases and J 0 bases, with 8 bases left between them. CDR3 nucleotides: TGTGCCAGCAGCTTAGGGGTTGTGAACACTGAAGCTTTCTTT. Its protein product is CASSLGVVNTEAFF.